Listed here are 14 T cell receptor beta chains from one sample, sequenced in a study of shared clonotypes between healthy human individuals. Naive CD8 cells comprised CD45RO-negative, CCR7-positively selected cells, excluding terminally differentiated effector memory CD45RA+ cells. TCRdb keeps only in-frame clones here, not all; method: immunoSEQ multiplex PCR. The sample contains about 2.1 million clones, around 93% of which appear only once. The source material was naive CD8+ T cells from PBMCs. These receptors were obtained from a man between 18 and 35 years old in good health. Some clones in this sample may be carry-over from other donors' samples.

In the case of this clone: The sample holds other DNA sequences that translate to the same CDR3. The rearrangement uses TRBV27 and TRBJ1-4, with D perhaps matching TRBD1 (6 bases). CDR3 length: 14 amino acids. Trimming stripped 5 bases from V and 1 base from J, with 8 bases between. CDR1 is MNHEY, CDR2 SMNVEV, per germline (reference sequence). CDR3 sequence (DNA): TGTGCCAGCAGTCTGACAGGAACTAATGAAAAACTGTTTTTT. Translated: CASSLTGTNEKLFF.

This clone was observed a single time. This sequence joins TRBV28 and TRBJ1-1; no clear D gene. The length of the CDR3 is 13 residues. V was clipped by 6 bases and J by 4 bases, with 12 bases between them. CDR1 is MDHEN and CDR2 is SYDVKM in the germline V gene. The CDR3 sequence is CASRDQVGTEAFF. In DNA, the CDR3 is TGTGCCAGCAGGGATCAGGTGGGCACTGAAGCTTTCTTT.

The chain recombines TRBV4-1 with TRBJ2-7, with 7 nucleotides matching TRBD2. The V gene's germline CDR1 is MGHRA and CDR2 YSYEKL. The CDR3 runs 14 residues. J lost 5 bases, V lost 2 bases, and 6 bases had no gene match. DNA for the CDR3: TGCGCCAGCAGCCAAATCGGGGAGGGCCACGAGCAGTACTTC. This gives the protein CASSQIGEGHEQYF.

This sequence joins TRBV5-6 and TRBJ2-3, with D perhaps matching TRBD1 (5 bases). Trimming left V 0 bases short and J 6 bases short, with 14 bases between. This CDR3 has 15 residues. Germline CDR1 SGHDT, CDR2 YYEEEE. CDR3 region: CASSLVGRVGDTQYF. In DNA form, the CDR3 reads TGTGCCAGCAGCTTGGTGGGCAGGGTCGGGGATACGCAGTATTTT.

The chain combines TRBV20-1 with TRBJ2-3, with D tentatively TRBD1 or TRBD2 (5 bases each). V gave up 7 bases and J gave up 6 bases, with 11 bases separating them. Germline V lookup: CDR1 DFQATT, CDR2 SNEGSKA (reference sequence). The CDR3 spans 11 residues. The CDR3 reads CSVGTADTQYF. The CDR3 DNA is TGCAGTGTTGGGACCGCGGATACGCAGTATTTT.

The V and J genes are TRBV5-1 and TRBJ1-3, with a possible D match to TRBD1 (5 bases). Germline V gene lookup returns CDR1 SGHRS and CDR2 YFSETQ. The CDR3 covers 15 residues. V shed 5 bases and J shed 0 bases, with 12 bases lying between them. CDR3 coding DNA: TGCGCCAGCAGGGAAACCGGGGGCTCTGGAAACACCATATATTTT. Protein sequence: CASRETGGSGNTIYF.

The chain carries TRBV27 and TRBJ2-3; TRBD2 is a possible D gene (6 bases). The CDR3 is 15 residues long. V lost 5 bases and J 6 bases, leaving 18 bases between the germline ends. Germline V gene lookup returns CDR1 MNHEY and CDR2 SMNVEV (reference sequence). This CDR3 is CASSLPGLPEDTQYF. CDR3 in DNA: TGTGCCAGCAGTCTCCCGGGACTGCCCGAGGATACGCAGTATTTT.

The chain carries TRBV7-9 and TRBJ1-1; D possibly corresponds to TRBD1 (6 bases). V dropped 4 bases and J dropped 3 bases, with 12 bases sitting between them. The CDR3 runs to 14 residues. Germline-derived CDR1 and CDR2 are SEHNR and FQNEAQ (reference sequence). Here the CDR3 reads CASSYGGADTEAFF. CDR3 DNA sequence: TGTGCCAGCAGCTACGGGGGGGCGGACACTGAAGCTTTCTTT.

V is TRBV6-1 and J is TRBJ1-2, with TRBD1 as a possible D gene (6 bases). The CDR3 consists of 13 residues. V dropped 2 bases and J dropped 8 bases, with 12 bases sitting between them. CDR1 and CDR2 (germline): MNHNS, SASEGT. CDR3 nucleotide sequence: TGTGCCAGCAGTGAATGGGGGCCCGGGGGCTACACCTTC. This sequence encodes CASSEWGPGGYTF.

The CDR3 DNA is TGTGCCAGCAGTTTAAGGGACTCAGCCCTCTACGAGCAGTACTTC. Translating it yields CASSLRDSALYEQYF. The chain carries TRBV27 and TRBJ2-7; tentative D call: TRBD2 (6 bases). The V end was cut by 2 bases, the J end by 3 bases, with 14 bases between. Per germline, CDR1 MNHEY and CDR2 SMNVEV (reference sequence). The CDR3 sequence is 15 residues long.

The rearrangement links TRBV27 to TRBJ1-2, with 12 bases fitting TRBD1. The CDR3 length is 14 residues. V dropped 4 bases and J dropped 12; count of bases not matched to a gene: 9. CDR1 is MNHEY, CDR2 SMNVEV, per germline (reference sequence). The DNA of the CDR3 is TGTGCCAGCAGTTCGATTGGGGGACAGGGGGCCAACACCTTC. Translating it yields CASSSIGGQGANTF.

The table lists this clone with a count of one. The chain has TRBV27 and TRBJ2-7, with D possibly being TRBD2 (6 bases). CDR1 is MNHEY, CDR2 SMNVEV, per germline (reference sequence). Trimming stripped 5 bases from V and 2 bases from J, with 16 bases between. There are 15 residues in the CDR3. This chain's CDR3 is CASSPGPGLTYEQYF. The DNA for the CDR3 is TGTGCCAGCAGTCCAGGACCGGGACTTACCTACGAGCAGTACTTC.

The chain couples TRBV10-3 to TRBJ2-1; 8 positions agree with TRBD2. CDR3 length equals 18 residues. After removal of 4 bases from V and 7 bases from J, the junction contained 18 bases not matched to a gene. Per germline, CDR1 ENHRY and CDR2 SYGVKD. CDR3 coding DNA: TGTGCCATCAGTGGGCCGTACGGGGGACTAGGCCACGGGAATGAGCAGTTCTTC. Its protein product is CAISGPYGGLGHGNEQFF.

V gene TRBV19 combines with J gene TRBJ1-2; D might be TRBD1 (6 bases). This CDR3 has 13 amino acids. V was pared by 5 bases and J by 3 bases, with 10 bases between. In germline, CDR1 is LNHDA, CDR2 SQIVND (reference sequence). CDR3 sequence (DNA): TGTGCCAGTAGTCCTGAGGGGGACTATGGCTACACCTTC. It translates to CASSPEGDYGYTF.